These 19 T cell receptor beta chains originate from one sample sequenced in a study of blood T cell repertoires in COVID-19. Method: immunoSEQ multiplex PCR; TCRdb's copy keeps in-frame clones and lacks some. The profile shows about 170,000 clones, 65% to 90% of them singletons. Sequenced sample: peripheral blood. These receptor sequences come from a woman aged 40 to 50 with COVID-19, enrolled during active disease.

The chain couples TRBV27 to TRBJ2-7; 7 bases are a match to TRBD1. Per germline, CDR1 MNHEY and CDR2 SMNVEV (reference sequence). The ends lost 5 bases at V and 0 bases at J; junction bases unmatched: 4. The CDR3 extends over 14 amino acids. CDR3 coding DNA: TGTGCCAGCAGTCCCAGACAGGGCTCCTACGAGCAGTACTTC. It translates to CASSPRQGSYEQYF.

This chain connects TRBV7-9 to TRBJ2-7; TRBD2 agrees at 13 bases. Losses at the gene ends were 5 bases for V and 6 bases for J; bases not matched to a gene: 10. Germline V gives CDR1 SEHNR, CDR2 FQNEAQ (reference sequence). This CDR3 has 16 amino acids. The CDR3 here is CASSPGLAGVGGEQYF. CDR3 sequence (DNA): TGTGCCAGCAGCCCCGGACTAGCGGGAGTAGGGGGCGAGCAGTACTTC.

The chain employs TRBV5-6 and TRBJ1-2; unclear D gene. The V and J ends lost 5 bases and 4 bases respectively, with 12 bases between them. The CDR3 extends over 13 amino acids. The germline gives CDR1 SGHDT, CDR2 YYEEEE. The CDR3 region has the DNA TGTGCCAGCAGATATACAGTTTCCTATGGCTACACCTTC. Its protein is CASRYTVSYGYTF. Combining the CDR3 with reference TRBV5-6 and TRBJ1-2 gives the whole variable domain DAGVTQSPTHLIKTRGQQVTLRCSPKSGHDTVSWYQQALGQGPQFIFQYYEEEERQRGNFPDRFSGHQFPNYSSELNVNALLLGDSALYLCASRYTVSYGYTFGSGTRLTVV.

V gene TRBV7-9 combines with J gene TRBJ1-2; 7 positions match TRBD1. Germline values: CDR1 SEHNR, CDR2 FQNEAQ (reference sequence). The CDR3 has 12 amino acids. V lost 5 bases to trimming and J lost 7 bases; unmatched junction nucleotides: 4. The CDR3 DNA reads TGTGCCAGCAGCCCGGGACAGTTTGGCTACACCTTC. This encodes CASSPGQFGYTF.

The chain combines TRBV28 with TRBJ2-1, with 9 nucleotides matching TRBD1. CDR3 length: 14 amino acids. The germline CDR1 and CDR2 sequences are MDHEN and SYDVKM. Trimming cost V 3 bases and J 9 bases; bases outside gene matches: 6. In DNA form, the CDR3 reads TGTGCCAGCAGTTTTCACAGGGGGCGTGTTGAGCAGTTCTTC. This sequence encodes CASSFHRGRVEQFF.

The J gene is TRBJ1-6, the V gene TRBV2, with D possibly TRBD1 on 5 matching bases. The CDR3 spans 16 residues. V was shortened by 6 bases and J by 9 bases, with 21 bases between the two germline ends. Germline lookup yields CDR1 SNHLY and CDR2 FYNNEI. The CDR3: CASSQNSLDIGSPLHF. Here the CDR3 DNA reads TGTGCCAGCAGCCAAAACTCCCTGGACATTGGTTCACCCCTCCACTTT.

The chain couples TRBV6-4 to TRBJ2-7; TRBD1 is a possible D gene (6 bases). Germline CDR1 and CDR2: MRHNA and SNTAGT. This CDR3 spans 17 amino acids. Between the trimmed V and J ends, which lost 8 bases and 4 bases, there was a span of 27 bases. The DNA of the CDR3 is TGTGCCAGCCCCCATAAAGGTCCGACCCTCAGGGGTTACGAGCAGTACGTC. Its protein is CASPHKGPTLRGYEQYV.

The rearrangement uses TRBV29-1 and TRBJ2-1, with 8 positions matching TRBD2. There are 13 residues in the CDR3. Germline values: CDR1 SQVTM, CDR2 ANQGSEA. V dropped 6 bases and J dropped 8; count of bases not matched to a gene: 9. CDR3 in DNA: TGCAGCGTCTCTTTCGGGAGGGCCTATGAGCAGTTCTTC. Translation: CSVSFGRAYEQFF.

A single count supports this clone. V usage is TRBV23-1 and J usage is TRBJ1-2; a weak D match, TRBD1 (5 bases). TRBV23-1 is filed as an ORF, its function uncertain. There are 15 residues in the CDR3. Trimming removed 0 bases at V and 5 bases at J, with 13 bases between. Here the CDR3 DNA reads TGCGCCAGCAGTCAATCAGAGCAGGGCTTGTATGGCTACACCTTC. Protein product: CASSQSEQGLYGYTF.

The chain couples TRBV10-2 to TRBJ2-5; D is possibly TRBD2 (6 bases). Germline values: CDR1 WSHSY, CDR2 SAAADI. Trimming left V 4 bases short and J 5 bases short, with 14 bases between. The CDR3 has 14 residues. The CDR3 here is CASSAGGARETQYF. The DNA for the CDR3 is TGCGCCAGCAGTGCTGGAGGGGCGCGGGAGACCCAGTACTTC.

This chain connects TRBV3-1 (or the pseudogene TRBV3-2) to TRBJ1-1; TRBD1 is a possible D gene (5 bases). V shed 1 base and J shed 3 bases, with 15 bases lying between them. The CDR3 length is 16 residues. Germline V lookup: CDR1 LGHDT, CDR2 YNNKEL (reference sequence). This CDR3 reads CASSQGGPGRDTEAFF. The CDR3 DNA reads as TGTGCCAGCAGCCAAGGAGGGCCAGGGAGGGACACTGAAGCTTTCTTT.

V and J are TRBV6-5 and TRBJ2-7; 10 nucleotides align to TRBD1. The CDR3 loop spans 14 amino acids. Per germline, CDR1 MNHEY and CDR2 SVGAGI. Trimming took 8 bases from V and 6 from J; bases not matched to a gene: 10. CDR3 amino acids: CASGKTGQGTEQYF. The CDR3 DNA follows: TGTGCCAGCGGAAAAACGGGACAGGGGACCGAGCAGTACTTC.

V and J are TRBV5-5 and TRBJ1-4; 7 nucleotides agree with TRBD1. The CDR3 is 13 residues long. The germline gives CDR1 SGHKS, CDR2 YYEKEE (reference sequence). The V segment lost 0 bases and the J segment 13 bases; nucleotides outside the gene matches: 6. This CDR3 reads CASSLGQGSTLFF. The DNA for the CDR3 is TGTGCCAGCAGCTTGGGACAGGGTTCTACACTGTTTTTT.

This clone was seen just once. V and J are TRBV6-2 or TRBV6-3 and TRBJ2-2, with 8 bases that match TRBD2. The CDR3 covers 15 residues. V shed 3 bases and J 6 bases; nucleotides not matched to a gene: 6. Germline V CDR1 and CDR2: MNHEY, SVGEGT. CDR3 bases: TGTGCCAGCAGTTATACCGGGGGGGCCTCCGGGGAGCTGTTTTTT. Protein product: CASSYTGGASGELFF.

This clone showed up many times. The rearrangement joins TRBV11-1 to TRBJ1-1, with a weak D call TRBD1 (5 bases). Germline CDR1 is SGHAT and CDR2 is FQDESV (reference sequence). V dropped 4 bases and J dropped 9 bases, with 9 bases sitting between them. The CDR3 has 11 residues. Here the CDR3 reads CASSSDRKAFF. CDR3 nucleotides: TGTGCCAGCAGCTCCGACAGAAAAGCTTTCTTT.

This chain uses TRBV27 with TRBJ2-1; 8 bases agree with TRBD1. The CDR3 has 14 amino acids. V shed 3 bases and J 6 bases; nucleotides not matched to a gene: 4. In germline, CDR1 is MNHEY, CDR2 SMNVEV (reference sequence). The CDR3 DNA reads TGTGCCAGCAGTTTGGGACAGGTGATCAATGAGCAGTTCTTC. Translated, it gives CASSLGQVINEQFF.

This chain links TRBV24-1 with TRBJ2-4, with TRBD2 matching 9 bases. The ends lost 0 bases at V and 14 bases at J; junction bases unmatched: 4. The length of the CDR3 is 13 residues. Germline CDR1 is KGHDR and CDR2 is SFDVKD. The CDR3 reads CATSDLPSGIKYF. The CDR3 nucleotides read TGTGCCACCAGTGATTTGCCTAGCGGGATCAAGTACTTC.

This chain joins TRBV7-2 and TRBJ1-6; perhaps TRBD1 as D (5 bases). Between the trimmed V and J ends, which lost 1 base and 0 bases, there was a span of 16 bases. Germline V CDR1 and CDR2: SGHTA, FQGNSA. The CDR3 length is 19 residues. As DNA, the CDR3 is TGTGCCAGCAGCTTAGTGTCCGGGACTTCCCGCTCCTATAATTCACCCCTCCACTTT. Its translation is CASSLVSGTSRSYNSPLHF.

The rearrangement joins TRBV27 to TRBJ1-2, with D tentatively TRBD1 (6 bases). V dropped 8 bases and J dropped 2 bases, with 15 bases sitting between them. In germline, CDR1 is MNHEY, CDR2 SMNVEV (reference sequence). This CDR3 spans 14 amino acids. The CDR3 sequence: CASCPWGPNYGYTF. DNA of the CDR3: TGTGCCAGCTGCCCGTGGGGGCCCAACTATGGCTACACCTTC.